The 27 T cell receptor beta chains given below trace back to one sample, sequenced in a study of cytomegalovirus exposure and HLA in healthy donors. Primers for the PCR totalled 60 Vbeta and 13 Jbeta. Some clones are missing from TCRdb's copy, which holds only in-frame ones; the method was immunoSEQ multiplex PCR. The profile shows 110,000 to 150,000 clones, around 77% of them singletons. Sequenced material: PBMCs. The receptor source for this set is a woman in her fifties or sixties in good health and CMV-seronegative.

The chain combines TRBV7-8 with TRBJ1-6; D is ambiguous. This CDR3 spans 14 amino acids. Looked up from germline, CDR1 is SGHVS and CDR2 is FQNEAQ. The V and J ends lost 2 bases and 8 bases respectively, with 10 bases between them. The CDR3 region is CASSLPGRDSPLHF. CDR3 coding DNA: TGTGCCAGCAGCTTACCCGGTCGGGATTCACCCCTCCACTTT.

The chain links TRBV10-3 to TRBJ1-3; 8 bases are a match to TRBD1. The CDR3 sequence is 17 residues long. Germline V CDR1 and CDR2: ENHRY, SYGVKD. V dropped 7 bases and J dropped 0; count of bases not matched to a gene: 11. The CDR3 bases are TGTGCCATCAAAGCCGGGACAGGCGAACCCTCTGGAAACACCATATATTTT. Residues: CAIKAGTGEPSGNTIYF.

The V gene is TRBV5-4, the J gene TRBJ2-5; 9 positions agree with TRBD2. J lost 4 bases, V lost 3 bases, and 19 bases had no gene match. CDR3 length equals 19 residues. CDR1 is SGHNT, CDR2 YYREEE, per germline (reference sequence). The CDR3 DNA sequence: TGTGCCAGCAGCTCCCTCTTAACCCGTGTAGCGGGGGTAGGAGAGACCCAGTACTTC. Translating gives CASSSLLTRVAGVGETQYF.

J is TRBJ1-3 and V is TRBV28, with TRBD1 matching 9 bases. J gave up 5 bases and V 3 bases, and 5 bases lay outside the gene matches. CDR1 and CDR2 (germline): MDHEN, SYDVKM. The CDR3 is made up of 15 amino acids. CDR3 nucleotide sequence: TGTGCCAGCAGTTTGTTGGGGACAGGGAGAAACACCATATATTTT. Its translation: CASSLLGTGRNTIYF.

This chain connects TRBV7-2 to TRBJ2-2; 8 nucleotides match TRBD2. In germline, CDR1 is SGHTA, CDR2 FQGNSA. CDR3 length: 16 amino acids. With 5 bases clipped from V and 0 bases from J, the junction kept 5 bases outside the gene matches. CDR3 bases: TGTGCCAGCAGCCCCCTGACTAGCGCGAACACCGGGGAGCTGTTTTTT. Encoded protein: CASSPLTSANTGELFF.

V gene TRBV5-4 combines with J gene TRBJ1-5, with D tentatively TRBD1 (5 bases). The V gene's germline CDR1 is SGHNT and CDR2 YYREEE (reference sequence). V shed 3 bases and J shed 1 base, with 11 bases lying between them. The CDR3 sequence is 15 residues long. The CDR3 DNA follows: TGTGCCAGCAGCTACGGGGGGGGAAGCAATCAGCCCCAGCATTTT. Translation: CASSYGGGSNQPQHF.

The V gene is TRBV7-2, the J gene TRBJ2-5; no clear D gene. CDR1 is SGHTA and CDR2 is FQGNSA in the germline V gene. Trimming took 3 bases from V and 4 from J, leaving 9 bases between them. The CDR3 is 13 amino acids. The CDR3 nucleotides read TGTGCCAGCAGCTTCGGTGTCTCAGAGACCCAGTACTTC. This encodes CASSFGVSETQYF.

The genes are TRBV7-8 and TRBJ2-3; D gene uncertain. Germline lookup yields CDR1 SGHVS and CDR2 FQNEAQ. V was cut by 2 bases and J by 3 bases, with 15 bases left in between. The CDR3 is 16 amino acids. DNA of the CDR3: TGTGCCAGCAGCTTAAGATTTCCGCGCGGAACAGATACGCAGTATTTT. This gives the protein CASSLRFPRGTDTQYF.

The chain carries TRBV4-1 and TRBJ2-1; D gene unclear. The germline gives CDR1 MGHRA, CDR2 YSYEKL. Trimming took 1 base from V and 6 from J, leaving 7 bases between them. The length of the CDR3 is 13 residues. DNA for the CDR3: TGCGCCAGCAGCCAAGTTTCTAGCAATGAGCAGTTCTTC. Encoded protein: CASSQVSSNEQFF.

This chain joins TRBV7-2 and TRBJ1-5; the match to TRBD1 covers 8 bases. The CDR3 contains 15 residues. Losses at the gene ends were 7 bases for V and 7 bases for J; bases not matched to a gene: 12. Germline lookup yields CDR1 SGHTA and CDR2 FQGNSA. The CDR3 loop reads CASNLATGVQQPQHF. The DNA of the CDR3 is TGTGCCAGCAACCTTGCGACAGGGGTCCAACAGCCCCAGCATTTT.

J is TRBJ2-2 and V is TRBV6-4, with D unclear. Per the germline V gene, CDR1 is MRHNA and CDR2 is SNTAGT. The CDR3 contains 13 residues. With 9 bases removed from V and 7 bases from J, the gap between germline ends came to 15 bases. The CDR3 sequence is CASADMENGELFF. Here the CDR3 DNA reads TGTGCCAGTGCCGACATGGAAAACGGGGAGCTGTTTTTT.

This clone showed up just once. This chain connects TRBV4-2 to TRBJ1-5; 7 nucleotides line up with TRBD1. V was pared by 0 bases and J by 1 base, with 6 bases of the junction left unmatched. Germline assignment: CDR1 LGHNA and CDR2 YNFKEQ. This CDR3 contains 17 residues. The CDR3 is CASSQDDRVRSNQPQHF. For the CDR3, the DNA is TGTGCCAGCAGCCAAGATGACAGGGTAAGGAGCAATCAGCCCCAGCATTTT.

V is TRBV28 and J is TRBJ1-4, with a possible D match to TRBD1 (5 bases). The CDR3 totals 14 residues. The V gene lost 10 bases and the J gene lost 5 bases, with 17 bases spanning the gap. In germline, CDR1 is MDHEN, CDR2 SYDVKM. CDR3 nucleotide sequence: TGTGCCACTACGTTGGACAAAACGAATGAAAAACTGTTTTTT. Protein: CATTLDKTNEKLFF.

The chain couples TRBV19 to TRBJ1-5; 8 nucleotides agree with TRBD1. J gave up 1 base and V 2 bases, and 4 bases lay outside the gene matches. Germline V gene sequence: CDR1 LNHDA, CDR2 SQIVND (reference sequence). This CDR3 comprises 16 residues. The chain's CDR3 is CASSIQGAQSNQPQHF. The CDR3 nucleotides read TGTGCCAGTAGTATACAGGGGGCGCAAAGCAATCAGCCCCAGCATTTT.

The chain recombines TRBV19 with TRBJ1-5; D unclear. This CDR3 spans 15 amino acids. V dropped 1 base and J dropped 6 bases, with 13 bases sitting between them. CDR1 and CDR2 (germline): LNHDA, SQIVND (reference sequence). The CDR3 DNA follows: TGTGCCAGTAGTATAGGGCAGATGGAGACTCAGCCCCAGCATTTT. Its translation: CASSIGQMETQPQHF.

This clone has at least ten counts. The CDR3 spells CASSLSQAYEQYF. CDR3 in DNA: TGTGCCAGCAGCTTATCCCAGGCCTACGAGCAGTACTTC. The J gene is TRBJ2-7, the V gene TRBV7-6; D unresolved. This CDR3 contains 13 residues. The V and J ends lost 2 bases and 2 bases respectively, with 7 bases between them. Germline values: CDR1 SGHVS, CDR2 FNYEAQ.

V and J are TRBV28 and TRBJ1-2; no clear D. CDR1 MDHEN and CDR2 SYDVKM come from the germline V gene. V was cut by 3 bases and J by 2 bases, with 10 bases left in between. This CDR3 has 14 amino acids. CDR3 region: CASSFGRVNYGYTF. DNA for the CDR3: TGTGCCAGCAGTTTCGGCCGGGTAAACTATGGCTACACCTTC.

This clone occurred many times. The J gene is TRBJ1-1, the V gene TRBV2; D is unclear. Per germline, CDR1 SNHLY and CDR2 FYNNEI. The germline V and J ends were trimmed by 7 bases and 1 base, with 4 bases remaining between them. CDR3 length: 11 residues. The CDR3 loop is CASKQNTEAFF. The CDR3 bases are TGTGCCAGCAAGCAGAACACTGAAGCTTTCTTT.

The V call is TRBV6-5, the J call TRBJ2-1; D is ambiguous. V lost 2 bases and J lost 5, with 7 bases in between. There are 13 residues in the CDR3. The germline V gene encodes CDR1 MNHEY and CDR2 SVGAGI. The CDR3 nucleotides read TGTGCCAGCAGTTACCCTAAAAACAATGAGCAGTTCTTC. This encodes CASSYPKNNEQFF.

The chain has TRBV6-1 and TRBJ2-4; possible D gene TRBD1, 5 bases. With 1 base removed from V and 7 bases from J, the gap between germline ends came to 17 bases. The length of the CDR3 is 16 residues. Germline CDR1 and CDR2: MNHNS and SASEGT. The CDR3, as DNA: TGTGCCAGCAGTGAAGGGACATCCTTCGGTCGGAACATTCAGTACTTC. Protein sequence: CASSEGTSFGRNIQYF.

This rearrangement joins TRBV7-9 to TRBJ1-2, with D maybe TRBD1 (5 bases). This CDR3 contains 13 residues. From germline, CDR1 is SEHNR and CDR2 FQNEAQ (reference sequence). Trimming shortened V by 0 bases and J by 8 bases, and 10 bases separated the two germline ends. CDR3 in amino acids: CASSLARVEGYTF. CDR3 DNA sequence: TGTGCCAGCAGCTTAGCCAGGGTGGAGGGCTACACCTTC.

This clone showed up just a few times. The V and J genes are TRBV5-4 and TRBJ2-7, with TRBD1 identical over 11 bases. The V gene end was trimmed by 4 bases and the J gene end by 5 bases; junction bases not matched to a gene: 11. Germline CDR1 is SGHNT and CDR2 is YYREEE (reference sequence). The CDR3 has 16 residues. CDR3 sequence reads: CASSQRGQGAIDEQYF. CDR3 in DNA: TGTGCCAGCAGCCAAAGAGGACAGGGGGCGATCGACGAGCAGTACTTC. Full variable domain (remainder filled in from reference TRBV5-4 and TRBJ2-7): ETGVTQSPTHLIKTRGQQVTLRCSSQSGHNTVSWYQQALGQGPQFIFQYYREEENGRGNFPPRFSGLQFPNYSSELNVNALELDDSALYLCASSQRGQGAIDEQYFGPGTRLTVT.

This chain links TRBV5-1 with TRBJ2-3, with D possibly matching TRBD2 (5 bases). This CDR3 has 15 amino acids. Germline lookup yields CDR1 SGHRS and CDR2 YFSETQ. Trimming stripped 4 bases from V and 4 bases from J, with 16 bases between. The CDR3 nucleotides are TGCGCCAGCAGCGCCTCGAGACTAACTGCAGATACGCAGTATTTT. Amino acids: CASSASRLTADTQYF.

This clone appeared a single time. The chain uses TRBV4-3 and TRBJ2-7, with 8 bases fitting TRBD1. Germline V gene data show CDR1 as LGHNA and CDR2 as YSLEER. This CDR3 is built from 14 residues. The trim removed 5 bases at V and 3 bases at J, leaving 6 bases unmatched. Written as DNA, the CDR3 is TGCGCCAGCAGCAGAGGACAGGGCGACTACGAGCAGTACTTC. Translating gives CASSRGQGDYEQYF.

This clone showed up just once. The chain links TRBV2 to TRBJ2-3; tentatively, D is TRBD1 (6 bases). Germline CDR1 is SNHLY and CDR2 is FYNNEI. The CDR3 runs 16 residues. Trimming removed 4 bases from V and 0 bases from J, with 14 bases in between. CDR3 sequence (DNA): TGTGCCAGCAGTGTTGCAGGGGCTCTAAGCACAGATACGCAGTATTTT. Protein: CASSVAGALSTDTQYF.

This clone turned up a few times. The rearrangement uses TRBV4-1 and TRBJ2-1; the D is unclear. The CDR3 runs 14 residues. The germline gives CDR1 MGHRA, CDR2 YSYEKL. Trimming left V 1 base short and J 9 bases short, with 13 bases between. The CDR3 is CASSQGPLRSEQFF. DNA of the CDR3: TGCGCCAGCAGCCAAGGGCCCCTCCGGAGTGAGCAGTTCTTC.

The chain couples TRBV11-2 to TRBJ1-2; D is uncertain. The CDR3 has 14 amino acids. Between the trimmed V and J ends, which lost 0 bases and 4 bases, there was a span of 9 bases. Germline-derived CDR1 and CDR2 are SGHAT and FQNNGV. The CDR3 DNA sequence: TGTGCCAGCAGCTTAGATGTATCGGTCTATGGCTACACCTTC. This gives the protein CASSLDVSVYGYTF.